The table lists the clone carrying this TCR beta chain with many counts. Produced via immunoSEQ multiplex PCR; TCRdb's table is partial and in-frame only. The sample has about 680,000 clones, around four fifths seen once. Germline CDR1 reads SEHNR; CDR2 reads FQNEAQ (reference sequence). V was trimmed by 0 bases and J by 4 bases, leaving 13 bases between them. CDR3 length: 16 amino acids. This sample was taken from a study of shared clonotypes between healthy human individuals. This sequence joins TRBV7-9 and TRBJ1-3; tentatively, D is TRBD1 (6 bases). The receptor comes from a woman aged 25 to 39 in good health. The sample comprised memory CD4+ T cells sorted from blood. As to subset: CD45RA-negative fraction. CDR3 sequence: CASSLAKTGIGNTIYF. Here the CDR3 DNA reads TGTGCCAGCAGCTTAGCGAAGACAGGAATCGGAAACACCATATATTTT.